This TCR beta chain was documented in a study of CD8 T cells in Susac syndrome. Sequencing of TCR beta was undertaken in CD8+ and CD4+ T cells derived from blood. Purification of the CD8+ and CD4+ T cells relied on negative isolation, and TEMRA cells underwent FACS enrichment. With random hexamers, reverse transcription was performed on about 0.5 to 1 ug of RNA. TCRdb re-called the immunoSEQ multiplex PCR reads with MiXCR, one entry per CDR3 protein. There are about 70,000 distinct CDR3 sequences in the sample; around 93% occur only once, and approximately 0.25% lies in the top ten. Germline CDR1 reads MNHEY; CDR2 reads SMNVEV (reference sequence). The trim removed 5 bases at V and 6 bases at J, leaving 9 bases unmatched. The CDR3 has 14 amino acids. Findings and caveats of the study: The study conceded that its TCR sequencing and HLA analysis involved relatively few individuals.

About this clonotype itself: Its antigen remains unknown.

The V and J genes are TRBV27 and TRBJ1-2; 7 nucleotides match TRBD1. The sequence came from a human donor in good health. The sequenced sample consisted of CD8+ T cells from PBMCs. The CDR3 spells CASSPGGAYNGYTF. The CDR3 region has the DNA TGTGCCAGCAGTCCAGGGGGGGCATACAATGGCTACACCTTC.